A single sample is the source of the 24 T cell receptor beta chains below, sequenced in a study of blood T cell repertoires in COVID-19. Assay: immunoSEQ multiplex PCR; the TCRdb copy retains only in-frame clones and omits some. The table shows thousands of clones, with 85% to 90% occurring only once. Sequenced material: peripheral blood. These TCRs come from a man at least 80 years old with active COVID-19.

The rearrangement uses TRBV6-1 and TRBJ2-7; 9 bases fit TRBD1. Germline V gene sequence: CDR1 MNHNS, CDR2 SASEGT. This CDR3 has 16 residues. V dropped 1 base and J dropped 4; count of bases not matched to a gene: 8. This CDR3 is CASSEGYTGGVYEQYF. For the CDR3, the DNA is TGTGCCAGCAGTGAAGGTTATACAGGGGGCGTTTACGAGCAGTACTTC.

The rearrangement uses TRBV28 and TRBJ2-6, with 11 bases matching TRBD2. The junction had 8 bases not matched to a gene; V was cut back by 4 bases and J by 0 bases. Germline V gene lookup returns CDR1 MDHEN and CDR2 SYDVKM. The CDR3 loop spans 19 amino acids. CDR3: CASSSPGLAALSGANVLTF. CDR3 DNA sequence: TGTGCCAGCAGTTCCCCGGGACTAGCGGCCCTCTCTGGGGCCAACGTCCTGACTTTC.

In this sample, this clone turned up once. The V gene is TRBV6-5, the J gene TRBJ1-1; no clear D. V was trimmed by 0 bases and J by 0 bases, leaving 11 bases between them. Germline CDR1 and CDR2: MNHEY and SVGAGI. The CDR3 runs 16 residues. The CDR3 region is CASSYSYSIMNTEAFF. Here the CDR3 DNA reads TGTGCCAGCAGTTACTCATACAGTATCATGAACACTGAAGCTTTCTTT.

V is TRBV21-1 and J is TRBJ1-2; TRBD1 is the table's D call and was not checked against the DNA. TRBV21-1 is designated a pseudogene. The CDR3 is made up of 16 amino acids. CDR3 nucleotide sequence: TGTGCCAGCAGCAAAAGGGGCGGGACAGGGGGCCAAGTTGACACCTTC. Amino acid sequence: CASSKRGGTGGQVDTF.

The chain carries TRBV6-1 and TRBJ2-2; TRBD1 might be the D (5 bases). The germline CDR1 and CDR2 sequences are MNHNS and SASEGT. The CDR3 contains 14 residues. Trimming took off 3 bases at V and 5 bases at J, with 10 bases between the two ends. The CDR3: CASSDQGWTGELFF. The CDR3 region has the DNA TGTGCCAGCAGTGATCAGGGTTGGACCGGGGAGCTGTTTTTT.

The chain uses TRBV21-1 and TRBJ2-5; the table names TRBD2, a call not compared with the DNA. TRBV21-1 is annotated as a pseudogene. The CDR3 spans 17 residues. The CDR3 loop is CASSKTGGTSGRETQYF. DNA of the CDR3: TGTGCCAGCAGCAAAACAGGGGGCACTAGCGGGAGGGAGACCCAGTACTTC.

This chain links TRBV6-2 or TRBV6-3 with TRBJ2-7, with 7 bases that match TRBD2. CDR3 length: 15 residues. Germline CDR1 reads MNHEY; CDR2 reads SVGEGT. V gave up 7 bases and J gave up 2 bases; unmatched junction bases: 11. As DNA, the CDR3 is TGTGCCAGCACCCCTATCCTAGCGGACCCCTACGAGCAGTACTTC. This translates into CASTPILADPYEQYF.

J is TRBJ2-1 and V is TRBV10-2; unclear D gene. Trimming stripped 2 bases from V and 7 bases from J, with 3 bases between. The CDR3 covers 11 residues. Germline loops: CDR1 WSHSY, CDR2 SAAADI. CDR3 DNA sequence: TGCGCCAGCAGTGAGCTAAATGAGCAGTTCTTC. Its translation: CASSELNEQFF.

The V call is TRBV30, the J call TRBJ2-1; tentatively, D is TRBD1 (5 bases). CDR1 and CDR2 (germline): GTSNPN, SVGIG (reference sequence). This CDR3 region has 12 residues. V lost 2 bases and J 9 bases, leaving 11 bases between the germline ends. The CDR3 coding sequence is TGTGCCTGGAGTAGGACAAGTGGTGAGCAGTTCTTC. This codes for CAWSRTSGEQFF.

V and J are TRBV27 and TRBJ2-7; D unclear. The CDR3 loop spans 13 amino acids. The V end lost 3 bases, the J end lost 6 bases, and 12 bases lay between the germline ends. In germline, CDR1 is MNHEY, CDR2 SMNVEV (reference sequence). The CDR3 here is CASSFTTAGEQYF. The CDR3 region has the DNA TGTGCCAGCAGTTTTACGACTGCTGGCGAGCAGTACTTC.

V and J are TRBV5-4 and TRBJ1-4; tentatively, D is TRBD1 (5 bases). Trimming cost V 2 bases and J 4 bases, with 12 bases left between them. The CDR3 is 15 residues long. Germline V lookup: CDR1 SGHNT, CDR2 YYREEE (reference sequence). CDR3 region: CASSLGDRVNEKLFF. The CDR3, as DNA: TGTGCCAGCAGCTTAGGCGACAGAGTTAATGAAAAACTGTTTTTT.

The V and J genes are TRBV5-1 and TRBJ2-7; 9 bases line up with TRBD2. From germline, CDR1 is SGHRS and CDR2 YFSETQ. The CDR3 extends over 13 amino acids. J lost 3 bases, V lost 5 bases, and 3 bases had no gene match. Here the CDR3 DNA reads TGCGCCAGCAGTAGCGGGAGTATCTACGAGCAGTACTTC. This sequence encodes CASSSGSIYEQYF.

The chain links TRBV12-5 to TRBJ2-3, with 15 nucleotides matching TRBD2. CDR3 length: 18 residues. CDR1 and CDR2 (germline): LGHNT, FRNRAP. The trim removed 4 bases at V and 0 bases at J, leaving 5 bases unmatched. The CDR3 coding sequence is TGTGCTAGTGGTTCTGGGACTAGCGGGAGGCCGAGCACAGATACGCAGTATTTT. Protein product: CASGSGTSGRPSTDTQYF.

The CDR3 loop reads CASSYLSDRAFYGYTF. DNA for the CDR3: TGTGCCAGCAGTTACCTTTCGGACAGGGCCTTCTATGGCTACACCTTC. The V call is TRBV6-5, the J call TRBJ1-2; 8 bases agree with TRBD1. Trimming removed 2 bases from V and 4 bases from J; junction bases left unmatched: 9. Germline V gene sequence: CDR1 MNHEY, CDR2 SVGAGI. The length of the CDR3 is 16 residues.

The chain links TRBV2 to TRBJ2-5, with D tentatively TRBD1 (6 bases). The CDR3 is made up of 13 amino acids. V shed 11 bases and J shed 5 bases, with 18 bases lying between them. Germline V gene lookup returns CDR1 SNHLY and CDR2 FYNNEI. CDR3 amino acids: CASRAGVGETQYF. Here the CDR3 DNA reads TGTGCCTCACGCGCAGGGGTGGGGGAGACCCAGTACTTC.

The rearrangement uses TRBV28 and TRBJ2-5; 7 bases are shared with TRBD2. Trimming at V came to 5 bases and at J to 3 bases, leaving 9 bases not matched to a gene. The CDR3 has 15 residues. The germline gives CDR1 MDHEN, CDR2 SYDVKM. CDR3 amino acids: CASSVRLALKETQYF. The CDR3 bases are TGTGCCAGCAGTGTACGACTAGCCCTTAAAGAGACCCAGTACTTC.

The chain is built from TRBV7-2 and TRBJ2-7, with D tentatively TRBD1 (5 bases). This CDR3 spans 16 amino acids. Germline V gene data show CDR1 as SGHTA and CDR2 as FQGNSA. With 5 bases removed from V and 2 bases from J, the gap between germline ends came to 19 bases. CDR3 DNA sequence: TGTGCCAGCAGCCCAGGAGACAGTATGATTGCCTACGAGCAGTACTTC. It translates to CASSPGDSMIAYEQYF.

The chain uses TRBV7-9 and TRBJ2-5, with D maybe TRBD2 (5 bases). CDR3 length equals 15 residues. From germline, CDR1 is SEHNR and CDR2 FQNEAQ (reference sequence). V shed 1 base and J shed 4 bases, with 13 bases lying between them. CDR3 in DNA: TGTGCCAGCAGCTTAGGGGGAGTAGTAGGAGAGACCCAGTACTTC. Its translation: CASSLGGVVGETQYF.

V usage is TRBV28 and J usage is TRBJ1-5; no definite D call. V gave up 3 bases and J gave up 4 bases, with 4 bases separating them. CDR3 length equals 12 residues. Per the germline V gene, CDR1 is MDHEN and CDR2 is SYDVKM. CDR3 loop: CASSLRNQPQHF. The CDR3 nucleotides are TGTGCCAGCAGTTTGAGGAATCAGCCCCAGCATTTT.

The chain combines TRBV19 with TRBJ1-1, with a tentative D call TRBD1 (6 bases). CDR3 length equals 14 residues. Trimming took off 7 bases at V and 1 base at J, with 13 bases between the two ends. CDR1 and CDR2 (germline): LNHDA, SQIVND (reference sequence). CDR3 in DNA: TGTGCCAGTACACCGGGACATCAGAACACTGAAGCTTTCTTT. Protein product: CASTPGHQNTEAFF.

The J gene is TRBJ2-1, the V gene TRBV6-5, with TRBD1 matching over 9 bases. CDR1 MNHEY and CDR2 SVGAGI come from the germline V gene. V lost 5 bases to trimming and J lost 9 bases; unmatched junction nucleotides: 11. The CDR3 covers 15 residues. CDR3 coding DNA: TGTGCCAGCAGTCACACTCGGGACAGGGTGAGTGAGCAGTTCTTC. Encoded protein: CASSHTRDRVSEQFF.

The chain couples TRBV28 to TRBJ2-1; D unresolved. The V gene's germline CDR1 is MDHEN and CDR2 SYDVKM. This CDR3 comprises 12 residues. V was shortened by 6 bases and J by 9 bases, with 12 bases between the two germline ends. The CDR3 loop is CASSLLFGEQFF. The CDR3, as DNA: TGTGCCAGCAGCCTCCTCTTCGGTGAGCAGTTCTTC.

J is TRBJ2-3 and V is TRBV18; possibly TRBD2 for D (5 bases). Germline lookup yields CDR1 KGHSH and CDR2 LQKENI. V lost 2 bases to trimming and J lost 2 bases, with 14 bases between them. There are 16 residues in the CDR3. In DNA, the CDR3 is TGTGCCAGCTCACCAAAGGGAGTTGGACTCACAGATACGCAGTATTTT. Translation gives CASSPKGVGLTDTQYF.

The CDR3 spells CASSPTITGYEQYF. CDR3 in DNA: TGTGCCAGCTCACCAACCATCACAGGATACGAGCAGTACTTC. The chain joins TRBV18 to TRBJ2-7, with a tentative D call TRBD1 (5 bases). The germline V gene encodes CDR1 KGHSH and CDR2 LQKENI. This CDR3 contains 14 residues. V lost 2 bases to trimming and J lost 4 bases, with 12 bases between them.